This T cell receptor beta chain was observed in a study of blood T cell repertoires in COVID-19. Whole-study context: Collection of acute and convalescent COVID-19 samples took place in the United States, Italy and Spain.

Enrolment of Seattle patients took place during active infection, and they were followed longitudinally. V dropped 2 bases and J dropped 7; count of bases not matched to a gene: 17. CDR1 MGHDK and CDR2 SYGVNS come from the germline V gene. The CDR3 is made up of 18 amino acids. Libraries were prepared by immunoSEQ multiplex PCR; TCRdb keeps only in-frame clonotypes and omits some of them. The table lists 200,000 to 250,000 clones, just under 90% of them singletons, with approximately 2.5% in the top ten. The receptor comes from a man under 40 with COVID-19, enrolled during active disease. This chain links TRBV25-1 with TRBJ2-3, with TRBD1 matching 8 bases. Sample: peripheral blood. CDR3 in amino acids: CASSETRTGQGLVNTQYF. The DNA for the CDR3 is TGTGCCAGCAGTGAAACAAGAACCGGACAGGGTCTCGTAAATACGCAGTATTTT. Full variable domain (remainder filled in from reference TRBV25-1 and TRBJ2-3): EADIYQTPRYLVIGTGKKITLECSQTMGHDKMYWYQQDPGMELHLIHYSYGVNSTEKGDLSSESTVSRIRTEHFPLTLESARPSHTSQYLCASSETRTGQGLVNTQYFGPGTRLTVL.